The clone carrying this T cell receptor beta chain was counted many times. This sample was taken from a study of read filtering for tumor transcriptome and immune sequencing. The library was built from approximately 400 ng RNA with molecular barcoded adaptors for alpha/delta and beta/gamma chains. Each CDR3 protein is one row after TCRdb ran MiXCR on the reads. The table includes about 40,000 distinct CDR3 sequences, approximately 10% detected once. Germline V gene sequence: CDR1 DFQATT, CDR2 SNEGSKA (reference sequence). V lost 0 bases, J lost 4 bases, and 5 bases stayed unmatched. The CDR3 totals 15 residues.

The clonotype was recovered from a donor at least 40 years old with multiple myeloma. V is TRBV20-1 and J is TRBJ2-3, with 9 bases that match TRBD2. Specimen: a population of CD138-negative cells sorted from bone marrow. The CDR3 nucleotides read TGCAGTGCTAGAGATAAAGCGGGGGGTTCAGATACGCAGTATTTT. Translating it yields CSARDKAGGSDTQYF.